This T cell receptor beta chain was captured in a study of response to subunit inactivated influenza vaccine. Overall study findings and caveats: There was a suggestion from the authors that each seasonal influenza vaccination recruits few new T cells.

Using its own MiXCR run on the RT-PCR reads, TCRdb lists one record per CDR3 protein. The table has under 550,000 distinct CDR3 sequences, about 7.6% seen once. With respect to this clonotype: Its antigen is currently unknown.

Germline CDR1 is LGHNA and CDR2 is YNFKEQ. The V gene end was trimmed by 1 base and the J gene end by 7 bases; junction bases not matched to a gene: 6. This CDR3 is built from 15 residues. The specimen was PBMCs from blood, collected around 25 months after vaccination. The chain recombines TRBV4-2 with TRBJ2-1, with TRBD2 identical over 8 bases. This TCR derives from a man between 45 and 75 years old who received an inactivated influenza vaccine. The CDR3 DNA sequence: TGTGCCAGCAGCCAAGTAAGCGGGGGAGGAAATGAGCAGTTCTTC. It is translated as CASSQVSGGGNEQFF.